A single sample gave rise to the 9 T cell receptor beta chains below, sequenced in a study of blood T cell repertoires in COVID-19. Method: immunoSEQ multiplex PCR; TCRdb's copy keeps in-frame clones and lacks some. The sample carries some 350,000 clones, about 90% recorded once. The material sequenced was peripheral blood. The receptors come from a woman younger than 35 who had recovered from COVID-19.

The chain combines TRBV7-2 with TRBJ2-1, with 7 bases identical to TRBD2. Germline V gene lookup returns CDR1 SGHTA and CDR2 FQGNSA. The CDR3 extends over 13 amino acids. With 3 bases clipped from V and 6 bases from J, the junction kept 2 bases outside the gene matches. The CDR3: CASSFTSVNEQFF. Written as DNA, the CDR3 is TGTGCCAGCAGCTTTACTAGCGTCAATGAGCAGTTCTTC.

This chain joins TRBV29-1 and TRBJ2-3; D uncertain. The V end lost 7 bases, the J end lost 0 bases, and 8 bases lay between the germline ends. The germline CDR1 and CDR2 sequences are SQVTM and ANQGSEA. The CDR3 is 12 residues long. The CDR3 bases are TGCAGCGCTGACGGGAGCACAGATACGCAGTATTTT. This gives the protein CSADGSTDTQYF.

V gene TRBV19 combines with J gene TRBJ1-2; TRBD1 aligns across 10 bases. The CDR3 runs to 14 residues. Trimming removed 7 bases from V and 8 bases from J; junction bases left unmatched: 10. Looked up from germline, CDR1 is LNHDA and CDR2 is SQIVND (reference sequence). The DNA for the CDR3 is TGTGCCAGTATGAGGGACAGGGGAAAAGGCGGCTACACCTTC. Amino acids: CASMRDRGKGGYTF. Supplemented by reference TRBV19 and TRBJ1-2, the full variable domain reads DGGITQSPKYLFRKEGQNVTLSCEQNLNHDAMYWYRQDPGQGLRLIYYSQIVNDFQKGDIAEGYSVSREKKESFPLTVTSAQKNPTAFYLCASMRDRGKGGYTFGSGTRLTVV.

The V and J genes are TRBV19 and TRBJ2-1, with 14 bases identical to TRBD2. The CDR3 consists of 17 residues. Trimming at V came to 4 bases and at J to 8 bases, leaving 10 bases not matched to a gene. Germline V gene lookup returns CDR1 LNHDA and CDR2 SQIVND (reference sequence). In nucleotides, the CDR3 is TGTGCCAGTAGTACCGCGGGACTAGCGGGAGAGGGGTATGAGCAGTTCTTC. Translating it yields CASSTAGLAGEGYEQFF.

The chain couples TRBV6-5 to TRBJ2-3, with D tentatively TRBD2 (5 bases). V lost 8 bases and J lost 2, with 8 bases in between. The CDR3 contains 12 residues. CDR1 MNHEY and CDR2 SVGAGI come from the germline V gene. Here the CDR3 reads CASLRATDTQYF. CDR3 sequence (DNA): TGTGCCAGCCTGCGGGCCACAGATACGCAGTATTTT.

The gene calls are TRBV12-5 and TRBJ2-3, with TRBD1 matching over 7 bases. J was trimmed by 0 bases and V by 1 base; bases with no gene match: 7. Germline CDR1 and CDR2: LGHNT and FRNRAP. CDR3 size: 17 residues. CDR3 sequence reads: CASGLDRGQSSTDTQYF. DNA of the CDR3: TGTGCTAGTGGTTTGGACCGGGGACAGTCGAGCACAGATACGCAGTATTTT.

The chain carries TRBV7-6 and TRBJ2-5; 8 positions match TRBD1. From germline, CDR1 is SGHVS and CDR2 FNYEAQ. The CDR3 covers 15 residues. With V trimmed by 6 bases and J by 2 bases, 8 bases remained unmatched. CDR3: CASSSGTGLQETQYF. CDR3 nucleotide sequence: TGTGCCAGCAGTTCCGGGACAGGACTACAAGAGACCCAGTACTTC.

CDR3 DNA sequence: TGTGCCAGCAGCTTAGAGTACGGCAGGATCGTCGCTGAAGCTTTCTTT. Translated: CASSLEYGRIVAEAFF. The rearrangement uses TRBV7-8 and TRBJ1-1; D unresolved. V was cut by 1 base and J by 6 bases, with 18 bases left in between. CDR1 and CDR2 (germline): SGHVS, FQNEAQ. This CDR3 has 16 amino acids.

This chain links TRBV11-3 with TRBJ1-4; D is possibly TRBD1 (5 bases). Trimming left V 2 bases short and J 7 bases short, with 11 bases between. The CDR3 length is 14 residues. Germline V CDR1 and CDR2: SGHNT, YENEEA. The CDR3 region is CASSLRQGGEKLFF. Written as DNA, the CDR3 is TGTGCCAGCAGCTTACGTCAGGGAGGTGAAAAACTGTTTTTT.